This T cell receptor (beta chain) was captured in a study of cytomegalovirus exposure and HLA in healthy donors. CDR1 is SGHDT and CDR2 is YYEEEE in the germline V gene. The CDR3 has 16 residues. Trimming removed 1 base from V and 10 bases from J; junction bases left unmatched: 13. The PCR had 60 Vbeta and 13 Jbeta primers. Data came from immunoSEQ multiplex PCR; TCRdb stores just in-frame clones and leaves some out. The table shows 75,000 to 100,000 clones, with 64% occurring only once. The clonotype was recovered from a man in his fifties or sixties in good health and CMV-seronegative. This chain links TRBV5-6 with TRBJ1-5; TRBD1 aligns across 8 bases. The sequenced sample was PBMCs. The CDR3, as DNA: TGTGCCAGCAGCTTGTTTTCCGAACAGGGGGTTAGCCCCCAGCATTTT. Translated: CASSLFSEQGVSPQHF.